The following is a T cell receptor (beta chain) sequence with its context. The antigen is not known. The sample comes from a study of shared clonotypes between healthy human individuals. Study overall: Plates per donor: three CD4 naive, three CD4 memory, two CD8 naive, one CD8 memory.

The deep-level immunoSEQ assay was used. Generated by immunoSEQ multiplex PCR, the TCRdb table keeps only in-frame clones and is missing some. The sample holds hundreds of thousands of clones, about 74% seen once. Broader study findings: Lower generation probabilities were found for non-shared clonotypes than for those shared by all four donors.

The CDR3 covers 12 residues. Germline lookup yields CDR1 GTSNPN and CDR2 SVGIG (reference sequence). V was clipped by 1 base and J by 5 bases, with 5 bases between them. The chain employs TRBV30 and TRBJ1-4; no firm D call. Sample: memory CD4+ T cells sorted from blood. Described subset: CD45RA-negative fraction. This clonotype was sampled from a woman in her twenties or thirties in good health. CDR3 in amino acids: CAWSDSNEKLFF. The CDR3 DNA is TGTGCCTGGAGTGACAGCAATGAAAAACTGTTTTTT. Full variable domain (missing parts from reference TRBV30 and TRBJ1-4): SQTIHQWPATLVQPVGSPLSLECTVEGTSNPNLYWYRQAAGRGLQLLFYSVGIGQISSEVPQNLSASRPQDRQFILSSKKLLLSDSGFYLCAWSDSNEKLFFGSGTQLSVL.